Shown below are 29 T cell receptor beta chains from a single sample sequenced in a study of T cell responses to AZD1222 COVID-19 vaccine. Sequencing used immunoSEQ multiplex PCR; TCRdb keeps in-frame clones, though not all of them. The sample lists tens of thousands of clones; roughly 87% were seen once. The starting material was peripheral blood, obtained on day 0 of AZD1222 vaccination. The receptors were sampled from an adult in good health.

The chain uses TRBV10-3 and TRBJ1-5, with D perhaps TRBD1 (5 bases). Germline-derived CDR1 and CDR2 are ENHRY and SYGVKD. V gave up 0 bases and J gave up 7 bases, with 7 bases separating them. This CDR3 comprises 13 residues. In DNA, the CDR3 is TGTGCCATCAGTGAGTCGGGGGGACAGCCCCAGCATTTT. Its translation: CAISESGGQPQHF.

This chain connects TRBV2 to TRBJ1-2; no reliable D call. Germline CDR1 is SNHLY and CDR2 is FYNNEI. The CDR3 runs to 13 residues. V gave up 3 bases and J gave up 7 bases, with 12 bases separating them. CDR3 in amino acids: CASSDSLMGGYTF. In DNA form, the CDR3 reads TGTGCCAGCAGTGACAGCTTAATGGGTGGCTACACCTTC.

V and J are TRBV27 and TRBJ1-2; tentative D call: TRBD1 (5 bases). Deletions cut 3 bases from V and 2 bases from J, with 13 bases between. This CDR3 spans 15 amino acids. Germline V gene sequence: CDR1 MNHEY, CDR2 SMNVEV (reference sequence). The CDR3 sequence is CASSLKGNGNYGYTF. For the CDR3, the DNA is TGTGCCAGCAGTTTGAAGGGGAATGGGAACTATGGCTACACCTTC.

The chain is built from TRBV11-1 and TRBJ2-3, with D hard to call. Trimming pared 0 bases from V and 2 bases from J, leaving 6 bases between. The CDR3 is 14 amino acids. In germline, CDR1 is SGHAT, CDR2 FQDESV (reference sequence). CDR3 bases: TGTGCCAGCAGCTTAGCGCGAACCACAGATACGCAGTATTTT. It codes for CASSLARTTDTQYF. Variable domain in full (rest from reference TRBV11-1 and TRBJ2-3): EAEVAQSPRYKITEKSQAVAFWCDPISGHATLYWYRQILGQGPELLVQFQDESVVDDSQLPKDRFSAERLKGVDSTLKIQPAELGDSAMYLCASSLARTTDTQYFGPGTRLTVL.

V and J are TRBV7-9 and TRBJ2-4; 7 bases match TRBD1. V was pared by 5 bases and J by 9 bases, with 10 bases of the junction left unmatched. This CDR3 region has 14 residues. CDR1 is SEHNR and CDR2 is FQNEAQ in the germline V gene (reference sequence). Here the CDR3 DNA reads TGTGCCAGCAGCGTAGGGGGCCGGTTCGGCATTCAGTACTTC. It is translated as CASSVGGRFGIQYF.

V gene TRBV9 combines with J gene TRBJ1-4; D unresolved. CDR3 size: 15 residues. Trimming stripped 0 bases from V and 7 bases from J, with 13 bases between. Germline CDR1 SGDLS, CDR2 YYNGEE. The CDR3 loop is CASSVVSGLGEKLFF. DNA for the CDR3: TGTGCCAGCAGCGTAGTGTCAGGATTGGGTGAAAAACTGTTTTTT.

This clone was recorded once. The rearrangement uses TRBV10-1 and TRBJ1-2; D gene unclear. Germline values: CDR1 WNHNN, CDR2 SYGVQD (reference sequence). The V end was cut by 5 bases, the J end by 2 bases, with 9 bases between. The CDR3 loop spans 13 amino acids. CDR3 DNA: TGCGCCAGCAGTCGATCCCAGAACTATGGCTACACCTTC. This codes for CASSRSQNYGYTF.

The chain couples TRBV5-8 to TRBJ2-2, with TRBD1 matching over 7 bases. The CDR3 has 14 residues. CDR1 is SGHTS and CDR2 is YDEGEE in the germline V gene. V was pared by 9 bases and J by 4 bases, with 9 bases of the junction left unmatched. CDR3 residues: CATPRGRGTGELFF. CDR3 nucleotides: TGTGCCACCCCGAGGGGGCGCGGCACCGGGGAGCTGTTTTTT.

The genes are TRBV19 and TRBJ1-1; D remains unclear. CDR1 is LNHDA and CDR2 is SQIVND in the germline V gene (reference sequence). Trimming left V 7 bases short and J 0 bases short, with 12 bases between. The CDR3 totals 14 residues. The CDR3 nucleotides are TGTGCCAGTAAAGAGGCACAACTGAACACTGAAGCTTTCTTT. It is translated as CASKEAQLNTEAFF.

The chain links TRBV15 to TRBJ1-1; TRBD1 might be the D (6 bases). Between the trimmed V and J ends, which lost 3 bases and 11 bases, there was a span of 16 bases. In germline, CDR1 is LNHNV, CDR2 YYDKDF (reference sequence). This CDR3 is built from 13 residues. DNA of the CDR3: TGTGCCACCAGCAGGGCTGAGGGGGGGCGGGCTTTCTTT. This codes for CATSRAEGGRAFF.

This clone was picked up one time. The chain has TRBV5-6 and TRBJ1-2; D uncertain. This CDR3 has 14 residues. Germline CDR1 reads SGHDT; CDR2 reads YYEEEE. V lost 0 bases and J lost 2, with 8 bases in between. CDR3 amino acids: CASSLGVANYGYTF. The CDR3 DNA reads as TGTGCCAGCAGCTTGGGGGTTGCCAACTATGGCTACACCTTC.

V is TRBV4-1 and J is TRBJ1-2; 11 nucleotides line up with TRBD1. The CDR3 is 16 amino acids. Unmatched junction bases numbered 3, after V lost 0 bases and J lost 3 bases. The germline V gene encodes CDR1 MGHRA and CDR2 YSYEKL. The CDR3 region has the DNA TGCGCCAGCAGCCAAGAGCGGACAGGGGGCGACTATGGCTACACCTTC. It yields the protein CASSQERTGGDYGYTF.

This clone came up once. The rearrangement links TRBV5-8 to TRBJ1-5; D unresolved. CDR3 size: 15 residues. V gave up 1 base and J gave up 4 bases, with 12 bases separating them. CDR1 is SGHTS, CDR2 YDEGEE, per germline. Here the CDR3 DNA reads TGTGCCAGCAGCTTGCGGGCCCTTGGGAATCAGCCCCAGCATTTT. It specifies CASSLRALGNQPQHF.

The V call is TRBV14, the J call TRBJ2-5; D possibly corresponds to TRBD2 (6 bases). The germline CDR1 and CDR2 sequences are SGHDN and FVKESK. This CDR3 region has 18 residues. V was trimmed by 3 bases and J by 4 bases, leaving 24 bases between them. CDR3 amino acids: CASSHPTLRAPAGETQYF. In DNA, the CDR3 is TGTGCCAGCAGCCACCCAACCCTTCGGGCTCCAGCGGGAGAGACCCAGTACTTC.

The rearrangement links TRBV30 to TRBJ1-2, with D possibly matching TRBD1 (6 bases). V lost 0 bases to trimming and J lost 8 bases, with 19 bases between them. This CDR3 has 15 amino acids. Germline values: CDR1 GTSNPN, CDR2 SVGIG (reference sequence). For the CDR3, the DNA is TGTGCCTGGAGTGTACCGCCCGGGGGCGCGGGAGGCTACACCTTC. Its protein is CAWSVPPGGAGGYTF.

This clone occurred once. V and J are TRBV19 and TRBJ1-2; no clear D gene. The V gene's germline CDR1 is LNHDA and CDR2 SQIVND (reference sequence). Trimming left V 7 bases short and J 3 bases short, with 15 bases between. This CDR3 has 14 residues. DNA for the CDR3: TGTGCCAGTACGACCGGTGGACTATACTATGGCTACACCTTC. This codes for CASTTGGLYYGYTF.

This chain links TRBV6-2 or TRBV6-3 with TRBJ1-1; TRBD1 might be the D (6 bases). Trimming cost V 0 bases and J 1 base, with 9 bases left between them. The CDR3 is made up of 15 amino acids. Germline lookup yields CDR1 MNHEY and CDR2 SVGEGT. The CDR3 bases are TGTGCCAGCAGTTACTCCGGACAGCCGAACACTGAAGCTTTCTTT. Translated, it gives CASSYSGQPNTEAFF.

The V gene is TRBV19, the J gene TRBJ1-3, with D possibly TRBD1 on 6 matching bases. The CDR3 spans 15 residues. Trimming stripped 3 bases from V and 5 bases from J, with 14 bases between. The germline V gene has CDR1 LNHDA and CDR2 SQIVND (reference sequence). The CDR3 region is CASSIVAGGRNTIYF. The CDR3 nucleotides read TGTGCCAGTAGTATCGTTGCCGGGGGGCGAAACACCATATATTTT.

The J gene is TRBJ1-5, the V gene TRBV10-3; D is unresolved. V dropped 6 bases and J dropped 0 bases, with 6 bases sitting between them. This CDR3 has 13 residues. In germline, CDR1 is ENHRY, CDR2 SYGVKD. DNA for the CDR3: TGTGCCATCAGCGCCAGTAGCAATCAGCCCCAGCATTTT. Its translation is CAISASSNQPQHF.

The DNA of the CDR3 is TGTGCCTGGAGTAAGACTAGCGGGAGGACCTCCTACAATGAGCAGTTCTTC. Its translation: CAWSKTSGRTSYNEQFF. The chain employs TRBV30 and TRBJ2-1; 13 bases are a match to TRBD2. The J segment lost 0 bases and the V segment lost 2 bases, leaving 4 bases of the junction unmatched. The CDR3 totals 17 residues. CDR1 is GTSNPN and CDR2 is SVGIG in the germline V gene (reference sequence).

The chain carries TRBV7-2 and TRBJ1-4; 10 bases are a match to TRBD1. The CDR3 contains 15 residues. In germline, CDR1 is SGHTA, CDR2 FQGNSA. Losses at the gene ends were 4 bases for V and 7 bases for J; bases not matched to a gene: 6. CDR3: CASSSRDRGGEKLFF. The CDR3 DNA reads TGTGCCAGCAGCTCCCGGGACAGGGGAGGTGAAAAACTGTTTTTT. The full variable domain, rest sourced from reference TRBV7-2 and TRBJ1-4, is GAGVSQSPSNKVTEKGKDVELRCDPISGHTALYWYRQSLGQGLEFLIYFQGNSAPDKSGLPSDRFSAERTGGSVSTLTIQRTQQEDSAVYLCASSSRDRGGEKLFFGSGTQLSVL.

This clone was recorded a few times. The chain couples TRBV27 to TRBJ2-2; perhaps TRBD2 as D (6 bases). The CDR3 runs 16 residues. The germline V gene has CDR1 MNHEY and CDR2 SMNVEV (reference sequence). The V and J ends lost 3 bases and 0 bases respectively, with 11 bases between them. This chain's CDR3 is CASSFSAGTNTGELFF. The CDR3 DNA reads TGTGCCAGCAGTTTTAGCGCGGGGACGAACACCGGGGAGCTGTTTTTT.

This clone was seen only once. This chain uses TRBV5-1 with TRBJ2-2; either TRBD1 or TRBD2 may fit D (6 bases each). Germline V gives CDR1 SGHRS, CDR2 YFSETQ. V was shortened by 3 bases and J by 5 bases, with 20 bases between the two germline ends. This CDR3 is built from 17 residues. The CDR3 bases are TGCGCCAGCAGCTGCGGGACCGGGGGCGCGGGGACCGGGGAGCTGTTTTTT. Translated, it gives CASSCGTGGAGTGELFF.

The genes are TRBV19 and TRBJ1-2; 7 nucleotides match TRBD1. The CDR3 contains 15 residues. Germline CDR1 is LNHDA and CDR2 is SQIVND (reference sequence). The trim removed 5 bases at V and 0 bases at J, leaving 6 bases unmatched. The CDR3 here is CASSFQGVTNYGYTF. CDR3 nucleotides: TGTGCCAGTAGTTTTCAGGGGGTTACTAACTATGGCTACACCTTC.

The chain links TRBV27 to TRBJ2-6; TRBD1 matches 9 bases. Trimming at V came to 4 bases and at J to 3 bases, leaving 7 bases not matched to a gene. The CDR3 is made up of 17 amino acids. Germline V lookup: CDR1 MNHEY, CDR2 SMNVEV (reference sequence). The CDR3 sequence is CASSYMGTGYGANVLTF. In DNA form, the CDR3 reads TGTGCCAGCAGTTATATGGGGACAGGGTATGGGGCCAACGTCCTGACTTTC.

The CDR3 coding sequence is TGTGCCAGCAGCTTAGACCCAGCGGGGAACACAGATACGCAGTATTTT. Residues: CASSLDPAGNTDTQYF. This chain connects TRBV11-2 to TRBJ2-3, with 7 nucleotides matching TRBD2. V lost 0 bases and J lost 2; bases outside the gene matches: 5. CDR1 SGHAT and CDR2 FQNNGV come from the germline V gene. The CDR3 runs 16 residues.

This chain uses TRBV4-1 with TRBJ1-4; D not certain. Trimming pared 0 bases from V and 6 bases from J, leaving 8 bases between. Germline CDR1 and CDR2: MGHRA and YSYEKL. CDR3 length equals 14 residues. CDR3 loop: CASSQDRVDEKLFF. CDR3 coding DNA: TGCGCCAGCAGCCAAGATCGGGTTGATGAAAAACTGTTTTTT.

The chain is built from TRBV4-3 and TRBJ1-1; D remains unclear. The CDR3 covers 15 residues. Germline CDR1 and CDR2: LGHNA and YSLEER. Trimming cost V 0 bases and J 3 bases, with 11 bases left between them. The CDR3 loop reads CASSQEGASYTEAFF. Written as DNA, the CDR3 is TGCGCCAGCAGCCAAGAAGGAGCCAGTTACACTGAAGCTTTCTTT.

The CDR3 DNA is TGTGCCAGCAGCTTTCAGGGGGACTATGGCTACACCTTC. Translation gives CASSFQGDYGYTF. V gene TRBV11-2 combines with J gene TRBJ1-2, with TRBD1 identical over 7 bases. The CDR3 loop spans 13 amino acids. Germline assignment: CDR1 SGHAT and CDR2 FQNNGV. V lost 3 bases and J lost 3; bases outside the gene matches: 1.